This T cell receptor beta chain was obtained from a study of T cell repertoires in ileal Crohn's disease. Included were adult ileal or ileocolonic Crohn's patients indicated for ileocolonic resection. The method was immunoSEQ multiplex PCR; TCRdb's version includes in-frame clones alone and lacks a portion of them. This table holds 14,000 or so clones, approximately 70% found once. This TCR came from an adult with Crohn's disease. Sequencing was performed on ileal tissue.

CDR3 nucleotides: TGTGCCAGCAGTGAGGGACAGGGGGCGAGGAATACGCAGTATTTT. Encoded protein: CASSEGQGARNTQYF. The rearrangement joins TRBV2 to TRBJ2-3, with 12 bases identical to TRBD1. The CDR3 covers 15 residues. Germline V gives CDR1 SNHLY, CDR2 FYNNEI. The junction had 5 bases not matched to a gene; V was cut back by 3 bases and J by 7 bases.